This passage covers 27 T cell receptor beta chains from one sample sequenced in a study of neurological immune-mediated disorders. Time point denoted: longitudinal time-point 3. Via MiXCR, TCRdb re-called the 5' RACE reads, giving one row per CDR3 protein. The table records roughly 100,000 distinct CDR3 sequences, about 10% of them present only once. The sample was PBMCs. Source of these receptors: a female donor with HTLV-1-associated myelopathy (HAM/TSP).

In its sample, this clonotype was seen many times. The chain combines TRBV5-1 with TRBJ2-7; D is possibly TRBD1 or TRBD2 (5 bases each). This CDR3 has 14 residues. Between the trimmed V and J ends, which lost 7 bases and 5 bases, there was a span of 19 bases. Per the germline V gene, CDR1 is SGHRS and CDR2 is YFSETQ. The CDR3 coding sequence is TGCGCCAGCCAGCCCACCGGGGCCGACCACGAGCAGTACTTC. It is translated as CASQPTGADHEQYF.

Concerning this clonotype itself: Just one base apart from a much larger clone, this may be a read error. This sequence joins TRBV30 and TRBJ2-1; TRBD2 might be the D (6 bases). With 5 bases removed from V and 2 bases from J, the gap between germline ends came to 19 bases. The CDR3 has 16 amino acids. Germline lookup yields CDR1 GTSNPN and CDR2 SVGIG (reference sequence). CDR3 loop: CAWSHWLASTYNEQFF. The CDR3 DNA is TGTGCCTGGTCGCATTGGCTAGCGTCGACCTACAATGAGCAGTTCTTC.

This clonotype came up a few times. The rearrangement links TRBV6-1 to TRBJ1-2; D is unclear. Trimming shortened V by 5 bases and J by 5 bases, and 12 bases separated the two germline ends. The CDR3 is 13 residues long. CDR1 and CDR2 from the germline V gene are MNHNS and SASEGT. CDR3 sequence: CASSLPVIYGYTF. The CDR3 bases are TGTGCCAGCAGTCTTCCTGTGATATATGGCTACACCTTC.

Notes on this clonotype: An end of the junction differs from the germline gene, which may be a read error. This chain uses TRBV15 with TRBJ2-6, with 7 positions matching TRBD2. This CDR3 is built from 20 residues. The germline CDR1 and CDR2 sequences are LNHNV and YYDKDF (reference sequence). The CDR3: CATSRDIGGGRQSGANVPTF. The CDR3 DNA reads TGTGCTACCAGCAGAGATATCGGCGGGGGACGGCAATCTGGGGCCAACGTCCCGACTTTC.

This clonotype was detected ten times or more. The chain is built from TRBV7-2 and TRBJ2-6; 9 nucleotides match TRBD1. Trimming took 5 bases from V and 0 from J; bases not matched to a gene: 8. Germline V gene sequence: CDR1 SGHTA, CDR2 FQGNSA. The CDR3 totals 18 residues. CDR3 in amino acids: CASSKDRGYRSGANVLTF. Written as DNA, the CDR3 is TGTGCCAGCAGCAAGGACAGGGGTTATCGCTCTGGGGCCAACGTCCTGACTTTC.

Concerning this clonotype itself: This may be a read error: a much more frequent sequence differs by one nucleotide. The chain employs TRBV15 and TRBJ1-2, with D possibly TRBD1 on 5 matching bases. The CDR3 has 14 residues. Germline CDR1 reads LNHNV; CDR2 reads YYDKDF (reference sequence). Trimming left V 3 bases short and J 5 bases short, with 13 bases between. CDR3 residues: CATSSDKGPYGYTF. The CDR3 nucleotides read TGTGCCACCAGCAGTGACAAGGGGCCGTATGGCTACACCTTC.

This clonotype was observed at least ten times. This sequence joins TRBV6-5 and TRBJ2-3; D is uncertain. Trimming shortened V by 6 bases and J by 2 bases, and 12 bases separated the two germline ends. Germline assignment: CDR1 MNHEY and CDR2 SVGAGI. This CDR3 comprises 14 residues. This chain's CDR3 is CASRPPLSTDTQYF. The CDR3 nucleotides read TGTGCCAGCAGACCCCCGTTGTCCACAGATACGCAGTATTTT.

This clonotype was counted only a few times. The rearrangement uses TRBV5-1 and TRBJ2-7; the D is unclear. Germline CDR1 SGHRS, CDR2 YFSETQ. CDR3 length: 13 amino acids. V was cut by 1 base and J by 2 bases, with 7 bases left in between. This CDR3 is CASSLYGAYEQYF. The CDR3 DNA reads TGCGCCAGCAGCTTGTACGGTGCCTACGAGCAGTACTTC.

This clonotype came up many times. The gene calls are TRBV12-3 or TRBV12-4 and TRBJ2-6, with 9 bases fitting TRBD1. Trimming at V came to 6 bases and at J to 2 bases, leaving 8 bases not matched to a gene. This CDR3 is 17 amino acids long. DNA of the CDR3: TGTGCCAGCAGGCCATCGACAGGGGGTACTGGGGCCAACGTCCTGACTTTC. Protein: CASRPSTGGTGANVLTF.

V gene TRBV5-1 combines with J gene TRBJ2-1; D possibly corresponds to TRBD2 (6 bases). This CDR3 contains 14 residues. With 2 bases removed from V and 6 bases from J, the gap between germline ends came to 12 bases. Germline V CDR1 and CDR2: SGHRS, YFSETQ. The CDR3 is CASSLAQEGNEQFF. The CDR3 bases are TGCGCCAGCAGCTTAGCGCAGGAGGGCAATGAGCAGTTCTTC. The variable domain in full, with the rest retrieved from reference TRBV5-1 and TRBJ2-1, is KAGVTQTPRYLIKTRGQQVTLSCSPISGHRSVSWYQQTPGQGLQFLFEYFSETQRNKGNFPGRFSGRQFSNSRSEMNVSTLELGDSALYLCASSLAQEGNEQFFGPGTRLTVL.

In this sample, this clonotype turned up many times. The rearrangement joins TRBV20-1 to TRBJ1-5; tentatively, D is TRBD1 (6 bases). The CDR3 loop spans 12 amino acids. Trimming left V 7 bases short and J 11 bases short, with 18 bases between. Germline CDR1 reads DFQATT; CDR2 reads SNEGSKA (reference sequence). CDR3 residues: CSGKEGVLAQHF. The CDR3 region has the DNA TGCAGTGGGAAAGAGGGGGTATTGGCCCAGCATTTT.

This clonotype was recorded at least ten times. The genes are TRBV7-2 and TRBJ2-7, with D perhaps TRBD1 (5 bases). Germline assignment: CDR1 SGHTA and CDR2 FQGNSA. Trimming left V 5 bases short and J 3 bases short, with 11 bases between. The CDR3 covers 13 residues. The CDR3 is CASSPGINYEQYF. CDR3 bases: TGTGCCAGCAGCCCAGGGATTAACTACGAGCAGTACTTC.

A note on this clonotype: One junction end does not reproduce the germline sequence, and a read error may be involved. The chain links TRBV11-2 to TRBJ1-2; D may be TRBD1 (6 bases). This CDR3 has 15 residues. The germline CDR1 and CDR2 sequences are SGHAT and FQNNGV. CDR3 sequence: CTSSLLGGRGYGYTF. In DNA form, the CDR3 reads TGTACCAGCAGCTTATTGGGGGGCAGGGGTTATGGCTACACCTTC.

This clonotype showed up many times. V gene TRBV9 combines with J gene TRBJ2-2, with D unclear. CDR1 is SGDLS, CDR2 YYNGEE, per germline. The CDR3 extends over 14 amino acids. The V end was cut by 3 bases, the J end by 6 bases, with 12 bases between. The CDR3 sequence: CASSATRQSGELFF. The CDR3 DNA reads TGTGCCAGCAGCGCGACCCGACAATCCGGGGAGCTGTTTTTT.

This clonotype came up many times. The chain employs TRBV24-1 and TRBJ2-1; D unresolved. This CDR3 comprises 14 residues. Germline CDR1 is KGHDR and CDR2 is SFDVKD. V was cut by 0 bases and J by 6 bases, with 8 bases left in between. CDR3 coding DNA: TGTGCCACCAGTGATTTGAGGGTGAGCAATGAGCAGTTCTTC. Its protein product is CATSDLRVSNEQFF.

This clonotype was counted at least ten times. The rearrangement uses TRBV6-5 and TRBJ2-7, with TRBD1 matching 8 bases. Looked up from germline, CDR1 is MNHEY and CDR2 is SVGAGI. J gave up 4 bases and V 6 bases, and 11 bases lay outside the gene matches. The CDR3 contains 15 residues. In DNA form, the CDR3 reads TGTGCCAGCAGCCCCCTGACAGGGGATATTTACGAGCAGTACTTC. Translated: CASSPLTGDIYEQYF.

Ten or more counts support this clonotype. The V gene is TRBV28, the J gene TRBJ2-2; D is perhaps TRBD1 or TRBD2 (5 bases each). Germline CDR1 MDHEN, CDR2 SYDVKM. Deletions cut 3 bases from V and 4 bases from J, with 9 bases between. The CDR3 extends over 14 amino acids. The CDR3 here is CASSLYGGTGELFF. Written as DNA, the CDR3 is TGTGCCAGCAGTTTGTATGGGGGCACCGGGGAGCTGTTTTTT.

The sample holds many counts of this clonotype. CDR3 in amino acids: CASSLAGGNEQYF. The CDR3 region has the DNA TGTGCCAGCAGCTTAGCGGGTGGGAACGAGCAGTACTTC. The rearrangement joins TRBV7-9 to TRBJ2-7; no clear D gene. The CDR3 totals 13 residues. Per germline, CDR1 SEHNR and CDR2 FQNEAQ (reference sequence). Trimming removed 0 bases at V and 5 bases at J, with 8 bases between.

Ten or more counts support this clonotype. The chain joins TRBV5-1 to TRBJ1-2, with 8 nucleotides matching TRBD1. This CDR3 spans 14 amino acids. Germline V gene data show CDR1 as SGHRS and CDR2 as YFSETQ. V dropped 6 bases and J dropped 5; count of bases not matched to a gene: 9. CDR3 bases: TGCGCCAGCACCCAAGGCACAGGGGGGTATGGCTACACCTTC. Protein sequence: CASTQGTGGYGYTF.

This clonotype was recorded many times. The gene calls are TRBV10-1 and TRBJ2-3; D could derive from TRBD1 or TRBD2 (6 bases each). Germline-derived CDR1 and CDR2 are WNHNN and SYGVQD (reference sequence). This CDR3 has 14 residues. V was pared by 8 bases and J by 6 bases, with 18 bases between. CDR3 DNA sequence: TGCGCCAGCTTTCTTTCCCAGGGGAGGGATACGCAGTATTTT. Translation: CASFLSQGRDTQYF.

In its sample, this clonotype was seen many times. The V call is TRBV5-1, the J call TRBJ2-5; no clear D. The length of the CDR3 is 15 residues. Per the germline V gene, CDR1 is SGHRS and CDR2 is YFSETQ. Trimming removed 0 bases at V and 3 bases at J, with 12 bases between. In nucleotides, the CDR3 is TGCGCCAGCAGCTTGGCTTCGGTTCAAAAAGAGACCCAGTACTTC. Its protein product is CASSLASVQKETQYF.

This clonotype came up many times. The genes are TRBV10-1 and TRBJ2-1; the D is unclear. Trimming removed 7 bases at V and 4 bases at J, with 8 bases between. Germline V gene sequence: CDR1 WNHNN, CDR2 SYGVQD (reference sequence). This CDR3 has 12 amino acids. CDR3 in DNA: TGCGCCAGCAAGGGCGATTACAATGAGCAGTTCTTC. Its protein is CASKGDYNEQFF.

The rearrangement uses TRBV11-2 and TRBJ2-7; 9 bases match TRBD2. CDR3 size: 19 residues. CDR1 and CDR2 from the germline V gene are SGHAT and FQNNGV. V lost 5 bases and J lost 7; bases outside the gene matches: 24. The CDR3 protein is CASSLPIWGSGGLTREQYF. In DNA, the CDR3 is TGTGCCAGCAGCCTCCCAATTTGGGGTAGCGGGGGTTTGACGCGTGAGCAGTACTTC.

A few counts support this clonotype. It may be a read error: a sequence one base away is much more abundant. This chain joins TRBV4-1 and TRBJ2-4; 10 nucleotides agree with TRBD2. The CDR3 length is 15 residues. The V gene's germline CDR1 is MGHRA and CDR2 YSYEKL. In nucleotides, the CDR3 is TGCTCCAGCAGACGTACCGGGACTAGCGACGACATTCAGTACTTC. Its translation is CSSRRTGTSDDIQYF.

There are many counts of this clonotype. The chain couples TRBV5-5 to TRBJ2-7; D unresolved. V shed 2 bases and J shed 3 bases, with 9 bases lying between them. CDR3 size: 13 residues. Germline CDR1 and CDR2: SGHKS and YYEKEE (reference sequence). CDR3 nucleotides: TGTGCCAGCAGCTTTGGAGTTTTCTACGAGCAGTACTTC. As protein: CASSFGVFYEQYF.

In this sample, this clonotype turned up many times. The chain combines TRBV5-1 with TRBJ2-1, with D perhaps TRBD2 (6 bases). Looked up from germline, CDR1 is SGHRS and CDR2 is YFSETQ. Between the trimmed V and J ends, which lost 0 bases and 3 bases, there was a span of 16 bases. This CDR3 comprises 17 residues. CDR3 nucleotide sequence: TGCGCCAGCAGCTTGGAGGGATACTGGGGGGTCTACAATGAGCAGTTCTTC. It translates to CASSLEGYWGVYNEQFF.

The rearrangement links TRBV12-3 or TRBV12-4 to TRBJ1-6; D is possibly TRBD1 (5 bases). The CDR3 is 13 residues long. The V gene lost 6 bases and the J gene lost 7 bases, with 10 bases spanning the gap. This chain's CDR3 is CASRDIPNSPLHF. For the CDR3, the DNA is TGTGCCAGCAGGGACATTCCGAATTCACCCCTCCACTTT.